The sequence of this T cell receptor (beta chain) was determined in a study of OX40 agonist ivuxolimab in advanced cancers. Findings of the study overall: Dosing at 0.1 to 3.0 mg/kg was accompanied by clonal expansion of CD4+ and CD8+ blood T cells by week 6.

The CDR3 is made up of 12 amino acids. V lost 9 bases, J lost 4 bases, and 13 bases lay in between. CDR1 and CDR2 from the germline V gene are WSHSY and SAAADI. Of note for this clone: Its specificity is not known.

Sequencing used immunoSEQ multiplex PCR; TCRdb keeps in-frame clones, though not all of them. The sample includes fewer than 55,000 clones, around 89% of them seen just once. The sequenced sample was CD4+ or CD8+ T cells sorted from blood, obtained in a trial of the OX40 agonist ivuxolimab. The clonotype comes from an adult with an advanced solid tumor such as melanoma, head and neck, liver or kidney cancer. The gene calls are TRBV10-2 and TRBJ2-7, with TRBD2 as a possible D gene (5 bases). The CDR3 is CASGERSYEQYF. The CDR3 DNA follows: TGCGCCAGTGGGGAGCGGTCTTACGAGCAGTACTTC.